A single sample gave rise to the 10 T cell receptor beta chains below, sequenced in a study of cytomegalovirus exposure and HLA in healthy donors. The study ran its PCR with 60 Vbeta and 13 Jbeta primers. Using immunoSEQ multiplex PCR, the repertoire was profiled, and TCRdb retains in-frame clones only, with some absent. The data show about 150,000 clones, with roughly 82% seen just once and 3% to 4% held by the top ten. Sequenced: PBMCs. The origin of the receptors is a male donor in good health and CMV-seronegative.

Only one count was recorded for this clone. The V and J genes are TRBV18 and TRBJ2-5, with D unclear. In germline, CDR1 is KGHSH, CDR2 LQKENI. The CDR3 consists of 12 residues. V was cut by 4 bases and J by 3 bases, with 6 bases left in between. Here the CDR3 reads CASSLSEETQYF. Here the CDR3 DNA reads TGTGCCAGCTCACTGAGTGAAGAGACCCAGTACTTC.

To note about this clone: The junction shows a germline mismatch at one end, possibly a read error. V usage is TRBV5-6 and J usage is TRBJ2-7, with TRBD1 matching 10 bases. The CDR3 is 15 residues long. Germline CDR1 reads SGHDT; CDR2 reads YYEEEE. The CDR3 sequence: CASSSGYRDRGSFDF. The CDR3, as DNA: TGTGCCAGCAGTTCCGGCTACCGGGACAGGGGCTCTTTTGACTTC.

The genes are TRBV6-1 and TRBJ2-7, with D tentatively TRBD1 (6 bases). CDR3 length: 14 amino acids. Germline V gene lookup returns CDR1 MNHNS and CDR2 SASEGT. The germline V and J ends were trimmed by 6 bases and 2 bases, with 14 bases remaining between them. The CDR3 sequence: CASRAQQGPYEQYF. The CDR3 bases are TGTGCCAGCAGGGCCCAACAGGGCCCCTACGAGCAGTACTTC.

V gene TRBV6-4 combines with J gene TRBJ2-3; TRBD2 matches 9 bases. In germline, CDR1 is MRHNA, CDR2 SNTAGT. The CDR3 has 14 residues. V was clipped by 2 bases and J by 5 bases; unmatched bases: 2. Here the CDR3 reads CASSDGSGGDTQYF. Here the CDR3 DNA reads TGTGCCAGCAGTGACGGTAGCGGGGGAGATACGCAGTATTTT.

The chain employs TRBV11-2 and TRBJ2-3; 9 bases align to TRBD2. Unmatched junction bases numbered 6, after V lost 1 base and J lost 4 bases. Germline assignment: CDR1 SGHAT and CDR2 FQNNGV. The CDR3 spans 16 residues. CDR3 protein: CASSLVVSGGPDTQYF. CDR3 nucleotide sequence: TGTGCCAGCAGCTTAGTGGTTAGCGGGGGACCAGATACGCAGTATTTT.

In its sample, this clone was seen once. V is TRBV18 and J is TRBJ2-3; 8 bases align to TRBD2. The CDR3 is made up of 18 amino acids. Per germline, CDR1 KGHSH and CDR2 LQKENI. The junction had 13 bases not matched to a gene; V was cut back by 3 bases and J by 2 bases. CDR3 DNA sequence: TGTGCCAGCTCACCGGCGGGGGGCTCAAGACTTTACACAGATACGCAGTATTTT. It encodes CASSPAGGSRLYTDTQYF.

V is TRBV4-3 and J is TRBJ2-1; 8 nucleotides align to TRBD2. CDR1 is LGHNA and CDR2 is YSLEER in the germline V gene. V lost 4 bases and J lost 7; bases outside the gene matches: 12. The CDR3 consists of 16 residues. Here the CDR3 reads CASSPLAAGVKNEQFF. The CDR3 DNA is TGCGCCAGCAGCCCATTAGCAGCGGGAGTTAAGAATGAGCAGTTCTTC.

V gene TRBV7-9 combines with J gene TRBJ2-5; TRBD2 agrees at 9 bases. The J call may be incorrect, as the DNA end agrees better with TRBJ2-7. The CDR3 extends over 17 amino acids. The germline gives CDR1 SEHNR, CDR2 FQNEAQ (reference sequence). The CDR3 DNA reads TGTGCCAGCAGCTCGCGGATGGGCGGGAGGGCCTTGTACGAGCAGTACTTC. Its translation is CASSSRMGGRALYEQYF.

V is TRBV7-9 and J is TRBJ2-7; 11 bases match TRBD1. This CDR3 contains 12 residues. V was clipped by 8 bases and J by 4 bases; unmatched bases: 1. Germline-derived CDR1 and CDR2 are SEHNR and FQNEAQ (reference sequence). The CDR3 spells CASRDRGYEQYF. CDR3 sequence (DNA): TGTGCCAGCCGGGACAGGGGGTACGAGCAGTACTTC.

The chain combines TRBV27 with TRBJ2-2, with D maybe TRBD1 (6 bases). V was clipped by 6 bases and J by 1 base, with 9 bases between them. CDR1 is MNHEY and CDR2 is SMNVEV in the germline V gene (reference sequence). This CDR3 is built from 14 residues. The CDR3 DNA sequence: TGTGCCAGCAGAATGGGACAGAACACCGGGGAGCTGTTTTTT. Its translation: CASRMGQNTGELFF.